The clone carrying this T cell receptor beta chain was observed a handful of times. The CDR3 is made up of 15 amino acids. V was shortened by 3 bases and J by 0 bases, with 11 bases between the two germline ends. From germline, CDR1 is SGHNT and CDR2 YYREEE (reference sequence). These data are taken from a study of beta chain features in type 1 diabetes. Isolated RNA was reverse transcribed in full, so expressed TCRB transcripts were sequenced. Libraries were prepared by immunoSEQ multiplex PCR; TCRdb keeps only in-frame clonotypes and omits some of them. The sample records about half a million clones, 9.5% to 12% being singletons.

The sequencing input was naive CD4+ T cells from blood. The sequence was obtained from a woman in her late teens or twenties in good health. V is TRBV5-4 and J is TRBJ2-3; possible D gene TRBD2, 6 bases. The CDR3 region is CASSSGLASTDTQYF. The CDR3 DNA reads as TGTGCCAGCAGCTCCGGCCTAGCGAGCACAGATACGCAGTATTTT.